This TCR beta chain was captured by sequencing in a study of cytomegalovirus exposure and HLA in healthy donors. This PCR relied on a set of 60 Vbeta primers and 13 Jbeta primers. Using immunoSEQ multiplex PCR, the repertoire was profiled, and TCRdb retains in-frame clones only, with some absent. The sample has over 130,000 clones, less than 85% seen once; the top ten hold 1.8%. This TCR was recovered from a man aged 40-49 years in good health and CMV-seronegative. Sequenced material: PBMCs.

Written as DNA, the CDR3 is TGTGCCAGCTCCCGGGACAGGGGGAGATCACCCCTCCACTTT. Translating it yields CASSRDRGRSPLHF. The chain links TRBV18 to TRBJ1-6, with 11 nucleotides matching TRBD1. The CDR3 runs to 14 residues. The V gene's germline CDR1 is KGHSH and CDR2 LQKENI. Trimming removed 6 bases from V and 10 bases from J; junction bases left unmatched: 5. The full variable domain, completed using reference TRBV18 and TRBJ1-6, is NAGVMQNPRHLVRRRGQEARLRCSPMKGHSHVYWYRQLPEEGLKFMVYLQKENIIDESGMPKERFSAEFPKEGPSILRIQQVVRGDSAAYFCASSRDRGRSPLHFGNGTRLTVT.